This TCR beta chain was identified in a study of technical replicates of blood from a handful of donors. Sequencing used immunoSEQ multiplex PCR; TCRdb keeps in-frame clones, though not all of them. The profile covers 70,000 to 85,000 clones, with approximately 97% appearing a single time and more than 0.15% taken by the ten largest. V dropped 1 base and J dropped 5; count of bases not matched to a gene: 3. Germline CDR1 is SGHVS and CDR2 is FQNEAQ. This CDR3 region has 15 residues. This receptor was obtained from a human donor in good health. Sequencing was done on a sample of T cells isolated from PBMCs. The chain carries TRBV7-8 and TRBJ1-4; TRBD1 agrees at 8 bases. The CDR3 here is CASSLGRDRNEKLFF. The CDR3 nucleotides read TGTGCCAGCAGCTTAGGGCGGGACAGGAATGAAAAACTGTTTTTT.